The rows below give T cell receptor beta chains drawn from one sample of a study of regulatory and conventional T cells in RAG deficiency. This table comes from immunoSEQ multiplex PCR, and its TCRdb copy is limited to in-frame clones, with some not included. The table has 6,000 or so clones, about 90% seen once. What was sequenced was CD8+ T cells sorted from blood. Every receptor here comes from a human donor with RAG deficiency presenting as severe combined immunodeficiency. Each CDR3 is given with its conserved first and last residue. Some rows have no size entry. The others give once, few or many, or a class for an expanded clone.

CDR3: CASSGTNSYEQYF
V: TRBV9
size: .
J: .

CDR3: CASSFGLADTQYF
V: TRBV27
size: .
J: TRBJ2-3

CDR3: CSARYRETQYF
V: TRBV20-1
size: .
J: TRBJ2-5

CDR3: CASSLGGEETQYF
V: TRBV27
size: .
J: TRBJ2-5

CDR3: CSVETRGADTQYF
V: TRBV29-1
size: .
J: TRBJ2-3

CDR3: CASSQIPGDEQFF
V: TRBV5-1
size: once
J: TRBJ2-1

CDR3: CASSLGDRNYGYTF
V: TRBV13
size: .
J: TRBJ1-2

CDR3: CASSTNTGELFF
V: TRBV27
size: .
J: TRBJ2-2

CDR3: CASSFTSNYGYTF
V: TRBV5-1
size: .
J: TRBJ1-2

CDR3: CASSPRTGRTDTQYF
V: TRBV27
size: .
J: TRBJ2-3

CDR3: CASSRSTDTQYF
V: TRBV18
size: .
J: TRBJ2-3

CDR3: CASSKTGSLNTGELFF
V: TRBV11-3
size: .
J: TRBJ2-2

CDR3: CASRGQGRPEQYF
V: TRBV6-5
size: .
J: TRBJ2-7